The rows below give T cell receptor beta chains drawn from one sample of a study of blood T cell repertoires in COVID-19. The data were produced by immunoSEQ multiplex PCR, yet TCRdb's version contains in-frame clones alone and is incomplete. This table has 150,000 to 180,000 clones, roughly nine tenths appearing once. Source material: peripheral blood. The origin of the receptors is a woman in her 40s with acute or convalescent COVID-19. CDR3s include the opening cysteine and the closing phenylalanine or tryptophan. D genes are given only for firm matches. Clone size is given for some rows only: seen once, a few or many times, or a class if the clone is expanded.

len	d_gene	abundance	j_gene	v_gene	CDR3nt	CDR3aa
12	-	medium-sized	TRBJ1-5	TRBV29-1	TGCAGCGTGAAAAACAGGGATCAGCCCCAGCATTTT	CSVKNRDQPQHF
14	-	once	TRBJ1-1	TRBV11-3	TGTGCCAGCAGCTTAGAGTCGGGGAACACTGAAGCTTTCTTT	CASSLESGNTEAFF
12	-	-	TRBJ2-5	TRBV3-1/TRBV3-2	TGTGCCAGCAGCCAAGATAAGAGGCCCCAGTACTTC	CASSQDKRPQYF
16	TRBD1	-	TRBJ1-2	TRBV7-6	TGTGCCAGCAGCCCTTCGGGACAGGGTTTTGGGGGTGGCTACACCTTC	CASSPSGQGFGGGYTF
14	-	-	TRBJ2-2	TRBV7-6	TGTGCCAGCAGCTCCTTAGGGGTTACCGGGGAGCTGTTTTTT	CASSSLGVTGELFF
15	-	-	TRBJ2-7	TRBV4-1	TGCGCCAGCAGCCAAGATCTGGCGGTATCCTACGAGCAGTACTTC	CASSQDLAVSYEQYF
15	TRBD1	-	TRBJ2-5	TRBV7-3	TGTGCCAGCAGCTTGGGACAGGGGGCGCGGGAGACCCAGTACTTC	CASSLGQGARETQYF
14	-	once	TRBJ1-5	TRBV7-6	TGTGCCAGCAGCTTATCAGGGGGCAATCAGCCCCAGCATTTT	CASSLSGGNQPQHF
14	-	-	TRBJ2-7	TRBV6-1	TGTGCCAGCAGTGGACAGACTGTCCCAGAGGAGCAGTACTTC	CASSGQTVPEEQYF
15	-	-	TRBJ1-3	TRBV27	TGTGCCAGCAGTTCTGCAGGACTCTCTGGAAACACCATATATTTT	CASSSAGLSGNTIYF
14	TRBD2	-	TRBJ2-5	TRBV7-2	TGTGCCAGCGGACTAGCGGCACTACAAGAGACCCAGTACTTC	CASGLAALQETQYF
12	-	-	TRBJ2-1	TRBV6-6	TGTGCCAGCAGTTTTCCAGGGGACGAGCAGTTCTTC	CASSFPGDEQFF
13	-	-	TRBJ2-1	TRBV12-3/TRBV12-4	TGTGCCAGCAGGTTAGGGAGCGGTAAGGAGCAGTTCTTC	CASRLGSGKEQFF
14	-	-	TRBJ2-4	TRBV6-5	TGTGCCACCCAGGGGTCTTCAGCCAAAAACATTCAGTACTTC	CATQGSSAKNIQYF
14	-	once	TRBJ2-1	TRBV27	TGTGCCAGCAGTTGGCAGGGATTTGCCCTTGGGCAGTTCTTC	CASSWQGFALGQFF
13	-	-	TRBJ1-5	TRBV23-1	TGCGCCAGAGGGGTGTATAGCAATCAGCCCCAGCATTTT	CARGVYSNQPQHF
12	-	-	TRBJ2-2	TRBV5-1	TGCGCCAGCGTCACAGACACCGGGGAGCTGTTTTTT	CASVTDTGELFF
17	TRBD1	-	TRBJ1-3	TRBV5-1	TGCGCCAGCAGCTTGGGGACAGGGGGTCCCTCTGGAAACACCATATATTTT	CASSLGTGGPSGNTIYF
14	-	-	TRBJ2-1	TRBV7-9	TGTGCCAGCAGCGTCAGTACCTCCTACAATGAGCAGTTCTTC	CASSVSTSYNEQFF
15	TRBD1	-	TRBJ1-2	TRBV5-1	TGCGCCAGCAGCTTGGGACAGGGGGCTTACTATGGCTACACCTTC	CASSLGQGAYYGYTF
13	-	-	TRBJ1-4	TRBV24-1	TGTGCCACCAGCGAGGGCACTAATGAAAAACTGTTTTTT	CATSEGTNEKLFF
15	TRBD2	-	TRBJ2-3	TRBV7-3	TGTGCCAGCAGCCCCTCAGCGGGAGGGCGAGATACGCAGTATTTT	CASSPSAGGRDTQYF